Below, one T cell receptor beta chain is given with its context. What it binds is not known. These data are taken from a study of T-cell reconstitution after alpha-beta-depleted transplantation in children. Unique molecular identifiers tagged the TCRbeta library. TCRdb re-called the PCR reads with MiXCR, one entry per CDR3 protein. Of about 900,000 distinct CDR3 sequences in the sample, 25% to 30% were seen once. Regarding the study as a whole: As was reported, about two months after transplant, alpha-beta T cells came from several hundred expanded graft clones. T-cell counts and diversity were attributed mostly to newly produced T cells one year after transplant. For some patients, TCRbeta diversity was high at day 60 because of recipient T cells and thymic progenitors that survived.

The junction had 4 bases not matched to a gene; V was cut back by 3 bases and J by 3 bases. CDR1 is SEHNR and CDR2 is FQNEAQ in the germline V gene (reference sequence). This CDR3 is built from 14 residues. Sequenced material: PBMCs, mostly from graft donor cells, taken 360 days after TCRalphabeta/CD19-depleted stem cell transplant. This receptor was taken from a boy less than two years old who had a stem cell transplant for SCID, so the T cells may come from the graft donor. This rearrangement joins TRBV7-9 to TRBJ1-1, with 7 nucleotides matching TRBD1. The CDR3 DNA reads as TGTGCCAGCAGCTTTGGACAGGCTTACACTGAAGCTTTCTTT. Its protein is CASSFGQAYTEAFF.